These 20 T cell receptor beta chains came from one sample sequenced in a study of tumor-infiltrating lymphocytes in primary liver carcinoma. Unsorted bulk tissue of roughly 20-31 mg yielded co-extracted RNA and DNA. Production of TCR beta cDNA used 400 to 650 ng total RNA together with a constant-region primer. Each TCR beta library was derived from three nested multiplex PCR rounds that employed slightly modified ARM-PCR. It was with TRBV1-TRBV30 forward primers and a C-beta reverse primer that the first two PCR rounds were run, at about 10 cycles each. A single record per CDR3 protein comes from TCRdb applying MiXCR to the multiplex PCR reads. Among approximately 73,000 distinct CDR3 sequences listed, about 72% were seen once. The source material was liver tumor tissue from sampling region 4. Described subset: tumor region T4, right-lateral pole. These receptors originate from a man in his forties with primary liver carcinoma and hepatitis B virus infection.

In the case of this clonotype: A read error may explain this, as a much larger clone is one base away. A read error is likely, as this CDR3 ends without the conserved phenylalanine or tryptophan. The CDR3 sequence: CAAETSSQETQYL. DNA for the CDR3: TGTGCCGCGGAGACTAGCAGCCAAGAGACCCAGTACTTA. The chain employs TRBV2 and TRBJ2-5, with 7 bases that match TRBD2. Germline-derived CDR1 and CDR2 are SNHLY and FYNNEI. CDR3 size: 13 residues. V dropped 11 bases and J dropped 1; count of bases not matched to a gene: 7.

This clonotype was detected a few times. The chain uses TRBV11-2 and TRBJ2-1, with TRBD2 matching 8 bases. This CDR3 comprises 17 residues. J gave up 5 bases and V 1 base, and 10 bases lay outside the gene matches. Germline V CDR1 and CDR2: SGHAT, FQNNGV. The CDR3 DNA reads as TGTGCCAGCAGCTTAGTTATCACTAGCGGTAACCACAATGAGCAGTTCTTC. It translates to CASSLVITSGNHNEQFF.

As regards this clonotype: Its ends do not fully match the called genes, so a read error is possible. The genes are TRBV19 and TRBJ2-7; D might be TRBD1 or TRBD2, each matching 5 bases. The CDR3 sequence is 14 residues long. The germline V gene encodes CDR1 LNHDA and CDR2 SQIVND (reference sequence). The CDR3 loop reads CATSKLTLLGEQYF. The CDR3 DNA is TGTGCCACTAGCAAGTTAACCCTGTTGGGGGAGCAGTATTTC. The full variable domain, completed using reference TRBV19 and TRBJ2-7, is DGGITQSPKYLFRKEGQNVTLSCEQNLNHDAMYWYRQDPGQGLRLIYYSQIVNDFQKGDIAEGYSVSREKKESFPLTVTSAQKNPTAFYLCATSKLTLLGEQYFGPGTRLTVT.

The table lists this clonotype with a few counts. No conserved phenylalanine or tryptophan is present at the end of the CDR3, so a read error is the likely explanation. This rearrangement joins TRBV24-1 to TRBJ2-5, with D hard to call. The assigned J gene may be wrong: the sequence end matches TRBJ2-7 better. CDR3 length: 12 amino acids. From germline, CDR1 is KGHDR and CDR2 SFDVKD. The CDR3 spells CATSGGSYEQYL. CDR3 bases: TGTGCCACCAGTGGGGGTTCCTACGAGCAGTACCTT.

As for this clonotype: One end of the junction fails to match germline, which may point to a read error. DNA of the CDR3: TGTTCCAACAGTTTAGCGCACAGAGATCAGCCCCGGCATTTT. Translation gives CSNSLAHRDQPRHF. The rearrangement links TRBV12-3 or TRBV12-4 to TRBJ1-5, with D uncertain. The CDR3 totals 14 residues.

J is TRBJ2-1 and V is TRBV18, with TRBD2 identical over 8 bases. V lost 8 bases, J lost 7 bases, and 10 bases stayed unmatched. The length of the CDR3 is 14 residues. Germline V CDR1 and CDR2: KGHSH, LQKENI. The CDR3 DNA is TGTGCCAGCAAAAGAGCGGGAGTGGGTAATGAGCAGTTCTTC. It is translated as CASKRAGVGNEQFF.

The chain links TRBV11-2 to TRBJ2-2; D is tentatively TRBD1 or TRBD2 (5 bases each). CDR1 and CDR2 from the germline V gene are SGHAT and FQNNGV. The CDR3 runs 13 residues. The CDR3: CISSSRGAGELFF. Written as DNA, the CDR3 is TGTATCAGCAGCTCGCGAGGGGCCGGGGAGCTGTTTTTT. Complete variable domain (other parts from reference TRBV11-2 and TRBJ2-2): EAGVAQSPRYKIIEKRQSVAFWCNPISGHATLYWYQQILGQGPKLLIQFQNNGVVDDSQLPKDRFSAERLKGVDSTLKIQPAKLEDSAVYLCISSSRGAGELFFGEGSRLTVL.

As for this clonotype: Being one base from a much bigger clone, this may be a read error. The chain is built from TRBV2 and TRBJ2-7, with D unresolved. Trimming took off 4 bases at V and 3 bases at J, with 13 bases between the two ends. The CDR3 totals 14 residues. The germline gives CDR1 SNHLY, CDR2 FYNNEI. CDR3: CASSAVGSGYEQYF. As DNA, the CDR3 is TGTGCCAGCAGTGCGGTGGGTAGTGGCTACGAGCAGTACTTC.

J is TRBJ2-7 and V is TRBV10-1; the D gene is possibly TRBD2 (6 bases). Trimming pared 4 bases from V and 11 bases from J, leaving 21 bases between. This CDR3 spans 14 amino acids. CDR1 is WNHNN and CDR2 is SYGVQD in the germline V gene (reference sequence). CDR3 region: CASSGGSGDYEEYF. The CDR3 DNA sequence: TGCGCCAGCAGTGGGGGTAGCGGAGACTATGAGGAGTACTTC.

With respect to this clonotype: A much bigger clone sits one base away, suggesting this may be a read error. This CDR3 fails to terminate in the conserved phenylalanine or tryptophan, so it likely reflects a read error. The chain uses TRBV28 and TRBJ1-2; 10 bases map to TRBD1. The CDR3 covers 14 residues. V was pared by 6 bases and J by 8 bases, with 9 bases of the junction left unmatched. CDR1 is MDHEN and CDR2 is SYDVKM in the germline V gene. In DNA, the CDR3 is TGTGCCAGCAGGAACCCGGGACAGGGGAGCGGCTACACCATC. It specifies CASRNPGQGSGYTI.

About this clonotype: The junction and the germline gene differ at one end; a read error may be behind it. The genes are TRBV11-2 and TRBJ2-7; D possibly corresponds to TRBD1 (7 bases). Germline CDR1 and CDR2: SGHAT and FQNNGV. The CDR3 has 15 residues. The CDR3 bases are TGTGCCAGCACCCAATATTCAGGAGGGGGCTACGATCAGTACTTC. Its protein product is CASTQYSGGGYDQYF.

This clonotype was observed a handful of times. A read error may produce the germline difference seen at one junction end. In DNA, the CDR3 is TGCGCCAGCAGCCAAGACTTCAGAAGCACTAATGAAGAACTGTTTTTT. It codes for CASSQDFRSTNEELFF. The V and J genes are TRBV4-1 and TRBJ1-4, with D unclear. The CDR3 covers 16 residues. CDR1 and CDR2 from the germline V gene are MGHRA and YSYEKL.

To note about this clonotype: Because it lacks the conserved phenylalanine or tryptophan at the end, this CDR3 is likely a read error. This CDR3 is CSVDDGRAGDRQYS. DNA for the CDR3: TGCAGCGTTGATGACGGGAGGGCAGGAGATAGGCAGTATTCT. The chain combines TRBV29-1 with TRBJ2-3, with 8 bases lining up with TRBD2. Per the germline V gene, CDR1 is SQVTM and CDR2 is ANQGSEA. The CDR3 is 14 residues long.

About this clonotype: Germline is not matched at one junction end, which may reflect a read error. The chain uses TRBV6-5 and TRBJ2-7, with TRBD1 matching over 7 bases. CDR3 length: 15 residues. CDR1 is MNHEY, CDR2 SVGAGI, per germline. CDR3 in amino acids: CASSTIRQGIYVQYF. In nucleotides, the CDR3 is TGTGCCAGCAGTACCATAAGACAGGGCATCTACGTGCAGTATTTC.

On this clonotype itself: This sequence may be a read error, since a much larger clone differs from it by one base. The chain combines TRBV5-6 with TRBJ2-7, with 8 bases fitting TRBD1. Per germline, CDR1 SGHDT and CDR2 YYEEEE. The junction had 6 bases not matched to a gene; V was cut back by 4 bases and J by 3 bases. The CDR3 runs 14 residues. The CDR3 DNA sequence: TGTGCCAGCAGCAACTGGGACAGGAGCTACGAGCAGTACTTC. Encoded protein: CASSNWDRSYEQYF.

On this clonotype: This may be a read error: a much more frequent sequence differs by one nucleotide. The genes are TRBV6-1 and TRBJ1-5; TRBD1 matches 11 bases. The DNA end favors TRBJ2-3, so the J call may be wrong. Germline CDR1 and CDR2: MNHNS and SASEGT. The CDR3 loop spans 14 amino acids. The CDR3 nucleotides are TGTGCCAGCAGCGGGACAGGGGGAAATCAGCCCCAGTATTTT. As protein: CASSGTGGNQPQYF.

On this clonotype itself: Without the conserved terminal phenylalanine or tryptophan, this CDR3 likely stems from a read error. The V call is TRBV7-8, the J call TRBJ2-7; D is uncertain. V gave up 5 bases and J gave up 2 bases, with 19 bases separating them. This CDR3 region has 16 residues. Germline V gene lookup returns CDR1 SGHVS and CDR2 FQNEAQ. CDR3 amino acids: CASSPLRRENTYEQYS. CDR3 sequence (DNA): TGTGCCAGCAGCCCCTTGAGGCGAGAGAACACCTACGAGCAGTACTCA.

With respect to this clonotype: The junction does not match germline at one end; this may be a read error. The chain couples TRBV11-2 to TRBJ1-3; tentative D call: TRBD1 (6 bases). In germline, CDR1 is SGHAT, CDR2 FQNNGV. The CDR3 runs 15 residues. CDR3 sequence (DNA): TGTGCCAGCAGCACCACAGGGAGCTCTGGAAACACCATATACTTT. This codes for CASSTTGSSGNTIYF.

As for this clonotype: The junction departs from germline at one end; a sequencing error may be responsible. The chain combines TRBV10-3 with TRBJ2-7; D call uncertain. CDR1 is ENHRY and CDR2 is SYGVKD in the germline V gene. CDR3 size: 14 residues. CDR3 amino acids: CAIGSETSSCEQYF. The CDR3 bases are TGCGCCATCGGTTCCGAAACCAGCTCCTGCGAGCAGTACTTC.

This clonotype was recorded a few times. A much larger clone lies one base from this, so it may be a read error. The J gene is TRBJ1-1, the V gene TRBV6-6, with no clear D. Germline CDR1 is MNHNY and CDR2 is SVGAGI (reference sequence). This CDR3 has 13 residues. CDR3 sequence reads: CASFGGKNTEASF. The CDR3 coding sequence is TGTGCCAGCTTTGGAGGGAAGAACACTGAAGCTTCCTTT.